The 13 T cell receptor beta chains given below trace back to one sample, sequenced in a study of T cell responses to AZD1222 COVID-19 vaccine. Profiled with immunoSEQ multiplex PCR; TCRdb holds only in-frame clones, not every one. This sample has 82,000 or so clones, with over 90% found just once. The sequencing here drew on peripheral blood, taken on day 0 of AZD1222 vaccination. The receptors originated from an adult in good health.

V gene TRBV10-3 combines with J gene TRBJ2-5; D possibly corresponds to TRBD2 (5 bases). The CDR3 length is 12 residues. Looked up from germline, CDR1 is ENHRY and CDR2 is SYGVKD. Trimming cost V 8 bases and J 7 bases, with 14 bases left between them. DNA for the CDR3: TGTGCCATCTCGGCCAGCGGAGCGACCCAGTACTTC. This encodes CAISASGATQYF.

The V gene is TRBV7-8, the J gene TRBJ1-6; D perhaps matches TRBD1 (5 bases). The CDR3 is made up of 14 amino acids. V was cut by 2 bases and J by 9 bases, with 11 bases left in between. CDR1 is SGHVS, CDR2 FQNEAQ, per germline. The CDR3 here is CASSLRGGGSPLHF. The DNA of the CDR3 is TGTGCCAGCAGCTTAAGGGGCGGGGGTTCACCCCTCCACTTT. The full variable domain, rest sourced from reference TRBV7-8 and TRBJ1-6, is GAGVSQSPRYKVAKRGQDVALRCDPISGHVSLFWYQQALGQGPEFLTYFQNEAQLDKSGLPSDRFFAERPEGSVSTLKIQRTQQEDSAVYLCASSLRGGGSPLHFGNGTRLTVT.

The J gene is TRBJ2-2, the V gene TRBV11-2; D is possibly TRBD1 or TRBD2 (6 bases each). The CDR3 is 17 residues long. Germline CDR1 SGHAT, CDR2 FQNNGV. Deletions cut 0 bases from V and 1 base from J, with 12 bases between. CDR3 loop: CASSLDRGLMNTGELFF. For the CDR3, the DNA is TGTGCCAGCAGCTTAGATCGGGGGCTCATGAACACCGGGGAGCTGTTTTTT.

The chain carries TRBV10-2 and TRBJ1-1; D remains unclear. The CDR3 spans 17 residues. V was shortened by 5 bases and J by 1 base, with 20 bases between the two germline ends. CDR1 WSHSY and CDR2 SAAADI come from the germline V gene. The CDR3 DNA is TGCGCCAGCAGTATGATAGGTGTCGGGAAATGGAACACTGAAGCTTTCTTT. This codes for CASSMIGVGKWNTEAFF.

The chain carries TRBV4-2 and TRBJ2-2; D remains ambiguous. V was trimmed by 1 base and J by 0 bases, leaving 9 bases between them. The germline CDR1 and CDR2 sequences are LGHNA and YNFKEQ. The CDR3 contains 16 residues. CDR3 nucleotide sequence: TGTGCCAGCAGCCAAGGCCGAGTATCGAACACCGGGGAGCTGTTTTTT. It codes for CASSQGRVSNTGELFF.

The chain joins TRBV4-3 to TRBJ1-4; D not certain. V gave up 0 bases and J gave up 7 bases, with 6 bases separating them. The CDR3 is 13 residues long. Germline loops: CDR1 LGHNA, CDR2 YSLEER. The chain's CDR3 is CASSQDWSEKLFF. The CDR3 DNA sequence: TGCGCCAGCAGCCAAGATTGGAGTGAAAAACTGTTTTTT.

This clone was found once. The genes are TRBV7-2 and TRBJ1-6; the match to TRBD1 covers 8 bases. This CDR3 contains 15 residues. Trimming at V came to 1 base and at J to 9 bases, leaving 5 bases not matched to a gene. Germline CDR1 SGHTA, CDR2 FQGNSA. The CDR3 coding sequence is TGTGCCAGCAGCTTAGATAGGACAGGGTTTTCACCCCTCCACTTT. It yields the protein CASSLDRTGFSPLHF.

The V call is TRBV3-1 (or the pseudogene TRBV3-2), the J call TRBJ2-6; tentatively, D is TRBD1 or TRBD2 (6 bases each). The CDR3 sequence is 19 residues long. Germline V gene lookup returns CDR1 LGHDT and CDR2 YNNKEL (reference sequence). Trimming removed 0 bases at V and 4 bases at J, with 19 bases between. The CDR3, as DNA: TGTGCCAGCAGCCAAGAAAATAACCGGGGGCGGGGCGGGGCCAACGTCCTGACTTTC. Protein product: CASSQENNRGRGGANVLTF.

V usage is TRBV6-5 and J usage is TRBJ2-7; 7 bases map to TRBD2. Germline V gives CDR1 MNHEY, CDR2 SVGAGI. J gave up 5 bases and V 5 bases, and 12 bases lay outside the gene matches. This CDR3 spans 15 amino acids. CDR3 coding DNA: TGTGCCAGCAGTACCCTCGGACTAGGGGACGACGAGCAGTACTTC. Its translation: CASSTLGLGDDEQYF.

This clone was seen a few times. The chain recombines TRBV18 with TRBJ2-7, with D unclear. The CDR3 runs to 13 residues. V was trimmed by 1 base and J by 1 base, leaving 5 bases between them. Germline V gene sequence: CDR1 KGHSH, CDR2 LQKENI. Here the CDR3 DNA reads TGTGCCAGCTCACCACGGGGATCCTACGAGCAGTACTTC. Amino acids: CASSPRGSYEQYF. The full variable domain, rest sourced from reference TRBV18 and TRBJ2-7, is NAGVMQNPRHLVRRRGQEARLRCSPMKGHSHVYWYRQLPEEGLKFMVYLQKENIIDESGMPKERFSAEFPKEGPSILRIQQVVRGDSAAYFCASSPRGSYEQYFGPGTRLTVT.

The chain joins TRBV27 to TRBJ2-7; D might be TRBD1 (6 bases). Trimming shortened V by 7 bases and J by 0 bases, and 13 bases separated the two germline ends. The CDR3 is 14 amino acids. CDR1 and CDR2 (germline): MNHEY, SMNVEV (reference sequence). The CDR3 sequence is CASKGQISSYEQYF. The CDR3 DNA sequence: TGTGCCAGCAAAGGACAGATCAGCTCCTACGAGCAGTACTTC.

The chain has TRBV19 and TRBJ1-3; D unresolved. Germline V gives CDR1 LNHDA, CDR2 SQIVND (reference sequence). Trimming removed 4 bases at V and 0 bases at J, with 7 bases between. This CDR3 region has 14 residues. CDR3 amino acids: CASSTGHSGNTIYF. Written as DNA, the CDR3 is TGTGCCAGTAGTACTGGGCACTCTGGAAACACCATATATTTT.

The V call is TRBV4-1, the J call TRBJ1-5, with D maybe TRBD1 (5 bases). Germline CDR1 and CDR2: MGHRA and YSYEKL. Trimming stripped 1 base from V and 1 base from J, with 11 bases between. The CDR3 consists of 16 residues. The chain's CDR3 is CASSQVVQVSNQPQHF. The CDR3 DNA is TGCGCCAGCAGCCAAGTCGTACAGGTCAGCAATCAGCCCCAGCATTTT.